The following is a T cell receptor (beta chain) sequence with its context. What it binds is unknown. The junction departs from the called germline gene at one end, perhaps through a read error. These data come from a study of spatial heterogeneity in lung cancer. Background on the study: A consistent excess of beta-chain over alpha-chain sequences was detected. More than nine raw reads, on average, carried each unique TCR and UMI combination.

Germline CDR1 and CDR2: MNHEY and SVGAGI. The CDR3 consists of 15 residues. TCRdb re-analysed the 5' RACE reads in MiXCR, keeping a single row per CDR3 protein. The sample carries tens of thousands of distinct CDR3 sequences, approximately 18% recorded once. Findings of the study overall: Ubiquitous expanded tumor TCRs showed up in blood more at resection than follow-up.

Stated time point: sample taken at primary tumor resection. Unsorted samples of tumor, nontumor lung or frozen PBMC had their whole RNA sequenced. More than 70 TRACERx patients with early, untreated non-small cell lung cancer donated samples. Source: PBMCs, taken at surgery. The sequence came from a male donor with early-stage non-small cell lung cancer. The V and J genes are TRBV6-5 and TRBJ2-4; either TRBD1 or TRBD2 may fit D (5 bases each). CDR3 amino acids: CASSSPRGAKNIQHF. In DNA form, the CDR3 reads TGTGCCAGCAGCTCACCTAGGGGAGCCAAAAACATTCAGCACTTC.